This T cell receptor beta chain was profiled in a study of T-cell memory formation after mild COVID-19. Across the whole study: Largely donor-specific sequence clusters came from two donors.

This CDR3 is built from 16 residues. Germline CDR1 reads SEHNR; CDR2 reads FQNEAQ (reference sequence). The V segment lost 4 bases and the J segment 2 bases; nucleotides outside the gene matches: 6. TCRdb fed the 5' RACE reads into MiXCR, producing one record per CDR3 protein. The sample carries about 470,000 distinct CDR3 sequences, roughly 23% recorded once. Overall study findings and caveats: Second-wave clones peaking on day 37 lacked confirmed SARS-CoV-2 specificity. Memory sampled before infection contained some responding clones, suggesting cross-reactive memory joined. Those CD4+ clones that contracted were mainly in CM and EM (CD8+ ones in EMRA).

Worth noting for this clonotype: Its target is not known.

Sequencing was done on a sample of PBMCs or a T cell subset sorted from them (not recorded which). V gene TRBV7-9 combines with J gene TRBJ2-5; 11 bases line up with TRBD2. This receptor was taken from an adult woman who had mild COVID-19 (a few samples of this study predate the infection). Cell type and time point are not known. The DNA for the CDR3 is TGTGCCAGCAGCTCCCGGGGACTAGCGGCACAAGAGACCCAGTACTTC. Encoded protein: CASSSRGLAAQETQYF.